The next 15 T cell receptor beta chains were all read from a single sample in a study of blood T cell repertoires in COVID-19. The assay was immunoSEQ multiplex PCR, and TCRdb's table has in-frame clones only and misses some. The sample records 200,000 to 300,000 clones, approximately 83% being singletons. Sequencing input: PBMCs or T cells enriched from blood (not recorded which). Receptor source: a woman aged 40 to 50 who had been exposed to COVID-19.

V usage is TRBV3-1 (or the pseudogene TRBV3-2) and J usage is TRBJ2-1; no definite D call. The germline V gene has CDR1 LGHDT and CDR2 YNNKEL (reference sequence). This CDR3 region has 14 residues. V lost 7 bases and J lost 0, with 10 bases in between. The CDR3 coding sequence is TGTGCCAGCACAGTAAGTTCCTCCTACAATGAGCAGTTCTTC. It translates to CASTVSSSYNEQFF.

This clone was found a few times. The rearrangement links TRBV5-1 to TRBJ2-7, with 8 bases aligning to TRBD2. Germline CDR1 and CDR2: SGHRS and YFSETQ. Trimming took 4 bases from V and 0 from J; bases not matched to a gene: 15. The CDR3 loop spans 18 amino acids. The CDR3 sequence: CASSPRGAGGSLSYEQYF. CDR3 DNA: TGCGCCAGCAGCCCCCGGGGGGCGGGGGGCTCTCTCTCCTACGAGCAGTACTTC.

CDR3 sequence (DNA): TGTGCCAGCAGTGAAGCTCCACAAGGCAATCAGCCCCAGCATTTT. Its protein is CASSEAPQGNQPQHF. The chain is built from TRBV6-1 and TRBJ1-5; no definite D call. CDR1 and CDR2 (germline): MNHNS, SASEGT. This CDR3 has 15 amino acids. Trimming stripped 0 bases from V and 2 bases from J, with 8 bases between.

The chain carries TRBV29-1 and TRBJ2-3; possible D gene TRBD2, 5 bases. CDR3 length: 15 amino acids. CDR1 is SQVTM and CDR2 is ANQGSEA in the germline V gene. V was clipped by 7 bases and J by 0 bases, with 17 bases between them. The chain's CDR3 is CSAPVAAASTDTQYF. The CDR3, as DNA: TGCAGCGCCCCAGTTGCAGCGGCTAGCACAGATACGCAGTATTTT.

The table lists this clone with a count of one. CDR3 loop: CASSIAFDRGSPLHF. CDR3 nucleotide sequence: TGTGCCAGTAGTATCGCGTTCGACAGGGGATCACCCCTCCACTTT. This chain joins TRBV19 and TRBJ1-6, with 8 bases identical to TRBD1. This CDR3 spans 15 amino acids. V gave up 3 bases and J gave up 10 bases; unmatched junction bases: 8. Germline loops: CDR1 LNHDA, CDR2 SQIVND (reference sequence).

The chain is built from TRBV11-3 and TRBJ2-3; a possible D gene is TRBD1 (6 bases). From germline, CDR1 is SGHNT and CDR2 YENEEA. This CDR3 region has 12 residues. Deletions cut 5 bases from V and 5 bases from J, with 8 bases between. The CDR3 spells CASSQTGDTQYF. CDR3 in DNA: TGTGCCAGCAGCCAGACAGGAGATACGCAGTATTTT.

The CDR3 DNA reads TGTGCCAGCAATCCAGGTGTTTCGTTTGAAAAACTGTTTTTT. This sequence encodes CASNPGVSFEKLFF. This chain links TRBV2 with TRBJ1-4; D not resolved. This CDR3 is 14 amino acids long. Germline V gene sequence: CDR1 SNHLY, CDR2 FYNNEI. V was trimmed by 7 bases and J by 7 bases, leaving 16 bases between them.

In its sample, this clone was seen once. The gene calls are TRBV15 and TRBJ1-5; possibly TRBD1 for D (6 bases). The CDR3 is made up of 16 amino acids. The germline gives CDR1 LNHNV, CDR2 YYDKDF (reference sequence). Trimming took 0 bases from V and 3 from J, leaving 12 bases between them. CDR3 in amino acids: CATSREAGANNQPQHF. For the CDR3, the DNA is TGTGCCACCAGCAGAGAGGCAGGGGCGAACAATCAGCCCCAGCATTTT.

As DNA, the CDR3 is TGTGCCAGCAGTTTCTTAGGACTAGCGGGGACCACAGATACGCAGTATTTT. Translated, it gives CASSFLGLAGTTDTQYF. This rearrangement joins TRBV27 to TRBJ2-3; 12 bases are shared with TRBD2. The CDR3 covers 17 residues. The ends lost 3 bases at V and 2 bases at J; junction bases unmatched: 6. Germline V gene sequence: CDR1 MNHEY, CDR2 SMNVEV (reference sequence).

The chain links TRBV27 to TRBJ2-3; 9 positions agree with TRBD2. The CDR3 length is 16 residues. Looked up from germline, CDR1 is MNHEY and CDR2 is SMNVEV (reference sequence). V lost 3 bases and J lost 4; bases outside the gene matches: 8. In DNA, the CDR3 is TGTGCCAGCAGTTTGGGGATAGCGGGGGTTGCAGATACGCAGTATTTT. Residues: CASSLGIAGVADTQYF.

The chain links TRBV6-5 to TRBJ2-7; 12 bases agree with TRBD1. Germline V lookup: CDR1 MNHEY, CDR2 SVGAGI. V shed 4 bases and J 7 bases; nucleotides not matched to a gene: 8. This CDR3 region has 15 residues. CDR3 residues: CASSSSGTGGYEQYF. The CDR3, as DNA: TGTGCCAGCAGTTCCTCTGGGACAGGGGGCTATGAGCAGTACTTC.

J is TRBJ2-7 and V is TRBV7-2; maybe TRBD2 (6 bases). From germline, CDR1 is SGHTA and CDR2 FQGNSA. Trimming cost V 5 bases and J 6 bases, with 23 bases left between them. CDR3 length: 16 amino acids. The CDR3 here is CASSPGLAFHPSEQYF. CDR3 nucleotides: TGTGCCAGCAGCCCCGGGCTAGCGTTCCATCCCAGCGAGCAGTACTTC.

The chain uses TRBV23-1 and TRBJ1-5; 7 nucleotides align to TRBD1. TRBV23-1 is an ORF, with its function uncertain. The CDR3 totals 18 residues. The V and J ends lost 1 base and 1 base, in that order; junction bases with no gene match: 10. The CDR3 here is CASSQYPRGQGSNQPQHF. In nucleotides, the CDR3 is TGCGCCAGCAGTCAATACCCGAGGGGGCAGGGGAGCAATCAGCCCCAGCATTTT.

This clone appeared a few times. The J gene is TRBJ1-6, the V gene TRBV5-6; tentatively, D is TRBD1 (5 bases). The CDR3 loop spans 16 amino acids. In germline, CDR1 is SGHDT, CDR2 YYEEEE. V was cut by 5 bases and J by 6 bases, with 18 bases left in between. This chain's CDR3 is CASRRWAAGPNSPLHF. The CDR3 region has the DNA TGTGCCAGCAGGAGGTGGGCGGCAGGGCCTAATTCACCCCTCCACTTT.

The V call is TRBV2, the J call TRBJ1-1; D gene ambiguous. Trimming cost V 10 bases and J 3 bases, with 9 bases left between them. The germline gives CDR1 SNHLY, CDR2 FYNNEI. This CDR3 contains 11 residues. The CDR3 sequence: CATNRDTEAFF. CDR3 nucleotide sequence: TGTGCCACCAACCGGGACACTGAAGCTTTCTTT. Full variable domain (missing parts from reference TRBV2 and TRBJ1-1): EPEVTQTPSHQVTQMGQEVILRCVPISNHLYFYWYRQILGQKVEFLVSFYNNEISEKSEIFDDQFSVERPDGSNFTLKIRSTKLEDSAMYFCATNRDTEAFFGQGTRLTVV.